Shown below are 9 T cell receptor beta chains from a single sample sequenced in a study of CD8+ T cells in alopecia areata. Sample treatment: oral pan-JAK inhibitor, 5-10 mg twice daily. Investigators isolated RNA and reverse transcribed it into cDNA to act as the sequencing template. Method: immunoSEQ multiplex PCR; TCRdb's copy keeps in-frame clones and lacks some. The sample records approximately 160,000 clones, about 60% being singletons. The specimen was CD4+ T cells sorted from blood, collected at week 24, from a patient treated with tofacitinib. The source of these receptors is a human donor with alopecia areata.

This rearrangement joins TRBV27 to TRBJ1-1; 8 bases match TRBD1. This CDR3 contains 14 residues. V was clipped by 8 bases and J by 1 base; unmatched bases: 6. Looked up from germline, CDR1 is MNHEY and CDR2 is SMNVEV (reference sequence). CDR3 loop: CASFDRGWNTEAFF. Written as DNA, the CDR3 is TGTGCCAGCTTTGACAGGGGATGGAACACTGAAGCTTTCTTT.

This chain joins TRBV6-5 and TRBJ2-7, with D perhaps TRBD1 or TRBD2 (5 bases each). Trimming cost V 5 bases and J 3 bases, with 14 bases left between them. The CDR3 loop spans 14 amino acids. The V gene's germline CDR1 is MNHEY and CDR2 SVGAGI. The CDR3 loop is CASSRQRLNYEQYF. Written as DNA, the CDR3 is TGTGCCAGCAGTCGACAGAGACTAAACTACGAGCAGTACTTC.

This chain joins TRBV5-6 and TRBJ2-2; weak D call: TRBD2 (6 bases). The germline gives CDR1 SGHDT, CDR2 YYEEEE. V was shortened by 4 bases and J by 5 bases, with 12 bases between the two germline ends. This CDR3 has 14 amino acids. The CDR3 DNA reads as TGTGCCAGCAGCCCCAAAGGGAGGACCGGGGAGCTGTTTTTT. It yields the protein CASSPKGRTGELFF.

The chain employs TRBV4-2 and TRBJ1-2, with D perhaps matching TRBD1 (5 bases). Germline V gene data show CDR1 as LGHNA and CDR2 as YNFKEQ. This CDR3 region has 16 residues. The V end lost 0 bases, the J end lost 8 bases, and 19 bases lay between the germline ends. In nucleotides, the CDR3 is TGTGCCAGCAGCCAAGAGAACTACAGGTCTTCGGGGGGCTACACCTTC. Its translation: CASSQENYRSSGGYTF.

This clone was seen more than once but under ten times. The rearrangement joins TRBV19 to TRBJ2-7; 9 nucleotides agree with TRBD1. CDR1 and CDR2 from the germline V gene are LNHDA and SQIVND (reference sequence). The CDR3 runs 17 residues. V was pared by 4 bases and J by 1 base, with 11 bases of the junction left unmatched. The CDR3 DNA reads TGTGCCAGTAGTACCAAGGGACAGGGATCTTATTCCTACGAGCAGTACTTC. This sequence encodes CASSTKGQGSYSYEQYF.

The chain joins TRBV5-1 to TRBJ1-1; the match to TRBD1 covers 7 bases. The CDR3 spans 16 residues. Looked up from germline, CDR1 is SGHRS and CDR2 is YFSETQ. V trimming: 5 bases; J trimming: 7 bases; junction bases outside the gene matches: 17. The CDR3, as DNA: TGCGCCAGCAGGTCTGGATACAGGGGAGAGGCCGATGAAGCTTTCTTT. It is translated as CASRSGYRGEADEAFF.

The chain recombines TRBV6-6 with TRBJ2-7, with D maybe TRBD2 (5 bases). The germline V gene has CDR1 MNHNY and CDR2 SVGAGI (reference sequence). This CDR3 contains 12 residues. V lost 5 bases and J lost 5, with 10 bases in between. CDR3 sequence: CASSHGINEQYF. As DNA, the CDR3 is TGTGCCAGCAGTCACGGGATTAACGAGCAGTACTTC.

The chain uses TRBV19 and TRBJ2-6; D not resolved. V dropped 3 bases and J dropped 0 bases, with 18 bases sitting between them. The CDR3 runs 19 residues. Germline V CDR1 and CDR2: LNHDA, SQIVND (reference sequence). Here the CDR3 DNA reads TGTGCCAGTAGTATCGTCCTGGGCCAATCCTTCTCTGGGGCCAACGTCCTGACTTTC. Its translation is CASSIVLGQSFSGANVLTF.

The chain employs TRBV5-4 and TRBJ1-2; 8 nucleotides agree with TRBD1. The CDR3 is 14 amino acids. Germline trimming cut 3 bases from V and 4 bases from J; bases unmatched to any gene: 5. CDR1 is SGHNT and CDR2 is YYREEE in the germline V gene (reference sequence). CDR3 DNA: TGTGCCAGCAGCTCCCAGGGGGCGGGCTATGGCTACACCTTC. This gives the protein CASSSQGAGYGYTF.